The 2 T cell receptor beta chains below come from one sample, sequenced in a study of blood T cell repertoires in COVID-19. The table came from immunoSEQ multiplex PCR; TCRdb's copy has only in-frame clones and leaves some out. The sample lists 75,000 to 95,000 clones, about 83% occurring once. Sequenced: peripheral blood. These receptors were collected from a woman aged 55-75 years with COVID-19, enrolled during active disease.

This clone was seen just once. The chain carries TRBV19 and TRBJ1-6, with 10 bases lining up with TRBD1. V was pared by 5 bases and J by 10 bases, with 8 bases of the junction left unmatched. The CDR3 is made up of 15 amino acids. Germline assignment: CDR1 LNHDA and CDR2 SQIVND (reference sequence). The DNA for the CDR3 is TGTGCCAGTAGTGGGACCGGGACAGGGGAATCACCCCTCCACTTT. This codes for CASSGTGTGESPLHF.

CDR3 in amino acids: CASSLVGGPTEAFF. The CDR3 region has the DNA TGTGCCAGCAGCTTAGTGGGGGGGCCCACTGAAGCTTTCTTT. The rearrangement uses TRBV11-2 and TRBJ1-1; weak D call: TRBD1 (6 bases). The germline V gene encodes CDR1 SGHAT and CDR2 FQNNGV. V lost 1 base and J 4 bases, leaving 10 bases between the germline ends. This CDR3 region has 14 residues.